This is a list of T cell receptor beta chains from one sample in a study of CD8 T cells in ankylosing spondylitis. MiXCR, applied by TCRdb to the 5' RACE reads, yields one record per CDR3 protein. The repertoire holds tens of thousands of distinct CDR3 sequences, roughly 7.9% seen once, with 10% to 13% in the top ten. Sample: blood, either unsorted or a sorted T cell fraction (not recorded which). The receptor set was obtained from a male donor with ankylosing spondylitis or in good health (not recorded which). Both conserved end residues are part of each CDR3. The order of the fields is CDR3 length, J gene, V gene, CDR3 protein.

16	TRBJ1-6	TRBV28	CASSFGTGIFWSPLHF
15	TRBJ1-5	TRBV5-1	CASSPGTGQRQPQHF
12	TRBJ2-3	TRBV18	CASSPGGDTQYF
15	TRBJ2-3	TRBV27	CASSPWTGREDTQYF
17	TRBJ2-2	TRBV29-1	CSDRQGADPLGTGELFF
15	TRBJ2-3	TRBV7-6	CASSLDSGRTDTQYF
15	TRBJ2-1	TRBV20-1	CSARDRLSGIDEQFF
14	TRBJ2-3	TRBV3-1	CASSQGRGVVTQYF
16	TRBJ2-5	TRBV13	CASSSGPLWYQETQYF
17	TRBJ2-1	TRBV7-6	CASSHPPGGTSGSEQFF
11	TRBJ2-7	TRBV7-6	CASSSGTEQYF
15	TRBJ1-2	TRBV5-1	CASSMTANLGDGYTF
16	TRBJ2-2	TRBV6-2/TRBV6-3	CASSFSGAANTGELFF
17	TRBJ1-4	TRBV14	CASFMKHLLATNEKLFF
11	TRBJ2-1	TRBV6-2/TRBV6-3	CATGTNNEQFF